This T cell receptor beta chain was documented in a study of CD8 T cells in Susac syndrome. Notes on the study in general: TCR sequencing and HLA analysis covered a relatively small number of individuals.

Germline lookup yields CDR1 DFQATT and CDR2 SNEGSKA (reference sequence). The J segment lost 7 bases and the V segment lost 5 bases, leaving 7 bases of the junction unmatched. The CDR3 covers 12 residues. As regards this clonotype: What it recognizes is unknown.

When the RNA was reverse transcribed, random hexamers were used with an input of roughly 0.45 to 1 ug. Amplification of TCR beta CDR3 across 54 Vbeta and 13 Jbeta was performed with immunoSEQ multiplex PCR. TCRdb re-called the immunoSEQ multiplex PCR reads through MiXCR, storing one row per CDR3 protein. Of 170,000 or so distinct CDR3 sequences listed, about 95% are singletons. The patients who served as multiple sclerosis controls were treatment-naive and had stable or active relapsing-remitting disease that fulfilled the revised McDonald criteria. Negative magnetic isolation gave CD8+ and CD4+ cells; FACS enriched CD8+ TEMRA.

The chain joins TRBV20-1 to TRBJ2-5; 7 nucleotides line up with TRBD1. This receptor was identified in a human donor with multiple sclerosis. The source material was CD8+ T cells from PBMCs. DNA of the CDR3: TGCAGTGCTGCAACAGGGGTCGGGACCCAGTACTTC. The encoded protein is CSAATGVGTQYF.